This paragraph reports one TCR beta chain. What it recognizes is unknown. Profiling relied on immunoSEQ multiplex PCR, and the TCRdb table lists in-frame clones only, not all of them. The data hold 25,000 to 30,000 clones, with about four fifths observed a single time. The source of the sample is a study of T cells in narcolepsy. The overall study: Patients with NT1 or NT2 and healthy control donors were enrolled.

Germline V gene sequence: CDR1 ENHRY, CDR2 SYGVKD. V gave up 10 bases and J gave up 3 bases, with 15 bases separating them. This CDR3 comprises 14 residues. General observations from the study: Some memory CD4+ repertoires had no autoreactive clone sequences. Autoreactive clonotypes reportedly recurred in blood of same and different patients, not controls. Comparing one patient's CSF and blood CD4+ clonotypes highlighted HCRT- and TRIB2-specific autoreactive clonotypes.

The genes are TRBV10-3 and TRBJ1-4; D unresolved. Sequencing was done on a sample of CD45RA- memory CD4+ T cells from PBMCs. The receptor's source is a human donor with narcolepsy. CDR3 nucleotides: TGTGCCACGGCCCCCAGTGCGTCTAATGAAAAACTGTTTTTT. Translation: CATAPSASNEKLFF.